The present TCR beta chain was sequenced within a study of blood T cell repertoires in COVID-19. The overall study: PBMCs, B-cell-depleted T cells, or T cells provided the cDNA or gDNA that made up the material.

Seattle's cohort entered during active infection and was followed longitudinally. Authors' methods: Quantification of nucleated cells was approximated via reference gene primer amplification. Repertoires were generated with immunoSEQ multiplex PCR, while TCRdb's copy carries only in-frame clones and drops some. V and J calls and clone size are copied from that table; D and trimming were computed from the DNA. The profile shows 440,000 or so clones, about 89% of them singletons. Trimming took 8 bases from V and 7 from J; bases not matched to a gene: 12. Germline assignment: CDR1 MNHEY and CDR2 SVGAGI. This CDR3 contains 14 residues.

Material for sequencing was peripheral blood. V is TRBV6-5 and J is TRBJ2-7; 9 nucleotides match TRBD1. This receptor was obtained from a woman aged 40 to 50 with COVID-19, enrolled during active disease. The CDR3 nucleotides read TGTGCCAGCCAGACCGGGACAGGGTCTCGGGAGCAGTACTTC. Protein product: CASQTGTGSREQYF.